Included here is one TCR beta chain sequence, with context. Looked up from germline, CDR1 is SGHAT and CDR2 is FQNNGV. The CDR3 loop spans 13 amino acids. The V and J ends lost 5 bases and 5 bases respectively, with 12 bases between them. The protocol was immunoSEQ multiplex PCR, while the TCRdb copy is restricted to in-frame clones and leaves out a portion. The sample shows 160,000 or so clones, roughly 85% of them seen only once. This entry belongs to a study of blood T cell repertoires in COVID-19. Sequencing was performed on peripheral blood. This TCR came from a woman in her forties or fifties with COVID-19, enrolled during active disease. V is TRBV11-2 and J is TRBJ1-1; no reliable D call. DNA for the CDR3: TGTGCCAGCAGCGCCCAGAGGAATACTGAAGCTTTCTTT. Protein product: CASSAQRNTEAFF.